This T cell receptor beta chain came from a study of blood T cell repertoires in COVID-19. Study-wide background: Some COVID-19 samples were acute and others convalescent; all came from the United States, Italy and Spain. T cells, B-cell-depleted T cells, or PBMCs supplied cDNA or gDNA.

The V gene's germline CDR1 is MNHEY and CDR2 SMNVEV (reference sequence). The CDR3 has 16 residues. V lost 2 bases and J 4 bases, leaving 17 bases between the germline ends. Under the authors' procedure: Amplification with reference gene primers provided the estimates of nucleated cell counts. Measured with immunoSEQ multiplex PCR; TCRdb has only the in-frame clones, and not every one. Clone size and V and J calls were adopted from that table, with D and trimming inferred from the DNA. This table holds 60,000 to 70,000 clones, about 84% found once. Sequences were obtained from peripheral blood. The receptor comes from a human donor in a cohort sampled during active COVID-19. The V call is TRBV27, the J call TRBJ2-5, with D possibly being TRBD1 (7 bases). CDR3 in amino acids: CASSLLVAGGLETQYF. CDR3 in DNA: TGTGCCAGCAGTTTACTTGTGGCAGGGGGACTAGAGACCCAGTACTTC.